This entry concerns a single T cell receptor beta chain. Its antigen is still unknown. Adult donors, all healthy and HIV-negative, had no recent acute infections or vaccinations. This record belongs to a study of shared clonotypes between healthy human individuals. Deep level was the assay's run setting. Genomic DNA (from each subset) was split evenly across several immunoSEQ plates. Generated by immunoSEQ multiplex PCR, the TCRdb table keeps only in-frame clones and is missing some. The sample lists about 1 million clones, about 76% seen once, with around 1.5% in the top ten. The CDR3 extends over 14 amino acids. Germline V CDR1 and CDR2: MNHNS, SASEGT. V lost 4 bases and J 2 bases, leaving 12 bases between the germline ends. Points from the study as a whole: Sampling used blood alone; tissue repertoires probably differ.

The chain links TRBV6-1 to TRBJ2-7; D ambiguous. The source material was memory CD4+ T cells sorted from blood. The sample's subset: CD45RA-negative fraction. This TCR was sampled from a man between 18 and 29 years old in good health. For the CDR3, the DNA is TGTGCCAGCAGTGGTTGGGCCGCACCCTACGAGCAGTACTTC. It is translated as CASSGWAAPYEQYF.